Listed below are T cell receptor beta chains from one sample, sequenced in a study of beta chain features in type 1 diabetes. The data were produced by immunoSEQ multiplex PCR, yet TCRdb's version contains in-frame clones alone and is incomplete. The sample holds under 500,000 clones, about 32% seen once. The specimen was naive CD4+ T cells from blood. The source of these receptors is a man aged 18 to 29 in good health. Both conserved end residues are part of each CDR3. The D gene is left open where the match is weak. Expanded clones are given a class, and other clones once, few, many or no size at all.

j_call: TRBJ2-1
v_call: TRBV10-1
d_call: TRBD2
clone_size: few
cdr3_aa: CASSGLERNEQFF
cdr3_nt: TGCGCCAGCAGCGGACTAGAGAGGAATGAGCAGTTCTTC

j_call: TRBJ2-2
v_call: TRBV7-2
d_call: .
clone_size: .
cdr3_aa: CASSLGAGYGELFF
cdr3_nt: TGTGCCAGCAGCTTAGGCGCGGGCTACGGGGAGCTGTTTTTT

j_call: TRBJ2-7
v_call: TRBV11-2
d_call: TRBD2
clone_size: .
cdr3_aa: CASSPGGVSGSPYEQYF
cdr3_nt: TGTGCCAGCAGCCCCGGCGGTGTTAGCGGGAGTCCCTACGAGCAGTACTTC

j_call: TRBJ2-5
v_call: TRBV7-7
d_call: .
clone_size: .
cdr3_aa: CASSLGAAQETQYF
cdr3_nt: TGTGCTAGCAGCTTAGGAGCGGCCCAAGAGACCCAGTACTTC

j_call: TRBJ2-1
v_call: TRBV7-6
d_call: .
clone_size: .
cdr3_aa: CASSSPSSKVYNEQFF
cdr3_nt: TGTGCCAGCAGCTCCCCGAGTAGTAAAGTCTACAATGAGCAGTTCTTC

j_call: TRBJ1-5
v_call: TRBV4-3
d_call: .
clone_size: .
cdr3_aa: CASSQDQNQPQHF
cdr3_nt: TGCGCCAGCAGCCAAGATCAGAATCAGCCCCAGCATTTT

j_call: TRBJ2-5
v_call: TRBV7-2
d_call: TRBD2
clone_size: once
cdr3_aa: CASSPGGLAPQETQYF
cdr3_nt: TGTGCCAGCAGCCCAGGGGGACTAGCACCCCAAGAGACCCAGTACTTC

j_call: TRBJ1-1
v_call: TRBV29-1
d_call: .
clone_size: few
cdr3_aa: CSVGQPLNTEAFF
cdr3_nt: TGCAGCGTTGGACAGCCCTTGAACACTGAAGCTTTCTTT

j_call: TRBJ2-1
v_call: TRBV7-2
d_call: TRBD2
clone_size: few
cdr3_aa: CASIRGRAWDEQFF
cdr3_nt: TGTGCCAGCATTCGCGGGAGGGCCTGGGATGAGCAGTTCTTC

j_call: TRBJ2-7
v_call: TRBV7-2
d_call: .
clone_size: .
cdr3_aa: CASSSTTSRYEQYF
cdr3_nt: TGTGCCAGCAGCTCGACGACTAGTCGCTACGAGCAGTACTTC

j_call: TRBJ1-2
v_call: TRBV4-2
d_call: .
clone_size: .
cdr3_aa: CASSQDPGVGYTF
cdr3_nt: TGTGCCAGCAGCCAAGATCCAGGGGTCGGCTACACCTTC

j_call: TRBJ2-5
v_call: TRBV30
d_call: .
clone_size: .
cdr3_aa: CAWTDIQETQYF
cdr3_nt: TGTGCCTGGACGGACATACAAGAGACCCAGTACTTC

j_call: TRBJ2-2
v_call: TRBV25-1
d_call: .
clone_size: few
cdr3_aa: CASSLSMDTGELFF
cdr3_nt: TGTGCCAGCAGTCTAAGCATGGACACCGGGGAGCTGTTTTTT

j_call: TRBJ2-5
v_call: TRBV20-1
d_call: .
clone_size: few
cdr3_aa: CSLLQGETQYF
cdr3_nt: TGCAGTTTACTTCAGGGGGAGACCCAGTACTTC

j_call: TRBJ1-5
v_call: TRBV30
d_call: TRBD1
clone_size: .
cdr3_aa: CAWSPDRGTQPQHF
cdr3_nt: TGTGCCTGGAGCCCGGACAGGGGAACTCAGCCCCAGCATTTT

j_call: TRBJ2-5
v_call: TRBV5-8
d_call: .
clone_size: few
cdr3_aa: CASSLGGRGVQETQYF
cdr3_nt: TGTGCCAGCAGCTTGGGGGGACGGGGAGTCCAAGAGACCCAGTACTTC

j_call: TRBJ1-1
v_call: TRBV4-2
d_call: .
clone_size: few
cdr3_aa: CASSQVAVQGAEAFF
cdr3_nt: TGTGCCAGCAGCCAAGTAGCAGTACAGGGAGCTGAAGCTTTCTTT

j_call: TRBJ2-1
v_call: TRBV30
d_call: .
clone_size: .
cdr3_aa: CAWDSYYNEQFF
cdr3_nt: TGTGCCTGGGACAGTTATTACAATGAGCAGTTCTTC